One sample yielded the 26 T cell receptor beta chains listed below, sequenced in a study of cytomegalovirus exposure and HLA in healthy donors (dated by TCRdb to between 2016 and 2019). Library preparation was by the immunoSEQ multiplex PCR assay. For the multiplex PCR, a mixture combining 60 forward primers for TCR Vbeta segments and 13 reverse primers for TCR Jbeta segments was used. TCRdb took over this immuneACCESS table, retaining in-frame rearrangements with V and J assigned. Such tables are incomplete; in checked studies, under half of the missing clones stem from an unresolved V gene, and the remainder is unexplained. This sample is represented by 200,000 to 250,000 clones; roughly 87% of them were singletons. The ten largest clones add up to around 5.7% of the sample. Source material: PBMCs. The receptors here all came from a woman in her thirties or forties in good health and CMV-seropositive.

The CDR3 nucleotides are TGTGCCAGCAGCAACCGGGGGACAGGGAATAAAGAGACCCAGTACTTC. Protein product: CASSNRGTGNKETQYF. The genes are TRBV21-1 and TRBJ2-5; TRBD1, the table's D call, was not compared with the DNA. TRBV21-1 is designated a pseudogene. CDR3 length: 16 amino acids.

This chain connects TRBV18 to TRBJ2-6; the D gene is possibly TRBD2 (6 bases). With 2 bases removed from V and 3 bases from J, the gap between germline ends came to 17 bases. This CDR3 comprises 18 residues. Germline V gene sequence: CDR1 KGHSH, CDR2 LQKENI. The CDR3 reads CASSPDEGWRDGANVLTF. CDR3 nucleotides: TGTGCCAGCTCACCAGACGAGGGATGGAGGGATGGGGCCAACGTCCTGACTTTC.

The chain uses TRBV27 and TRBJ2-2; 7 nucleotides align to TRBD1. CDR3 length: 15 amino acids. Germline V gene data show CDR1 as MNHEY and CDR2 as SMNVEV (reference sequence). V gave up 2 bases and J gave up 3 bases; unmatched junction bases: 3. This CDR3 is CASSLRQGDTGELFF. For the CDR3, the DNA is TGTGCCAGCAGTTTACGCCAGGGGGACACCGGGGAGCTGTTTTTT.

This chain connects TRBV11-1 to TRBJ2-2; TRBD1 might be the D (6 bases). Germline assignment: CDR1 SGHAT and CDR2 FQDESV (reference sequence). V lost 2 bases, J lost 2 bases, and 15 bases lay in between. This CDR3 is 17 amino acids long. The CDR3 DNA reads as TGTGCCAGCAGCTTACTGTTTGGGACACTAAACACCGGGGAGCTGTTTTTT. Amino acids: CASSLLFGTLNTGELFF.

As to this clone: Other DNA variants within this sample encode the same CDR3. The chain couples TRBV19 to TRBJ2-5; D perhaps matches TRBD2 (6 bases). The V end lost 3 bases, the J end lost 4 bases, and 6 bases lay between the germline ends. Germline V lookup: CDR1 LNHDA, CDR2 SQIVND (reference sequence). This CDR3 spans 12 amino acids. CDR3: CASSIGRETQYF. The CDR3 DNA is TGTGCCAGTAGTATCGGGAGAGAGACCCAGTACTTC.

This clone has just a few counts. V usage is TRBV4-2 and J usage is TRBJ2-1; TRBD2 agrees at 10 bases. The germline CDR1 and CDR2 sequences are LGHNA and YNFKEQ. Germline trimming cut 1 base from V and 3 bases from J; bases unmatched to any gene: 6. The CDR3 extends over 17 amino acids. The CDR3 nucleotides are TGTGCCAGCAGCCAAGCAGGAGGACTAGCGGACTACAATGAGCAGTTCTTC. Translating gives CASSQAGGLADYNEQFF.

The sample holds a few counts of this clone. This sequence joins TRBV7-2 and TRBJ1-2, with a weak D call TRBD1 (5 bases). The V gene lost 1 base and the J gene lost 5 bases, with 11 bases spanning the gap. Germline V gives CDR1 SGHTA, CDR2 FQGNSA. This CDR3 has 14 residues. CDR3 amino acids: CASSLGGQGYGYTF. The CDR3 DNA reads TGTGCCAGCAGCTTAGGCGGCCAGGGATATGGCTACACCTTC.

The chain is built from TRBV7-9 and TRBJ1-2; unclear D gene. CDR1 is SEHNR and CDR2 is FQNEAQ in the germline V gene (reference sequence). The CDR3 has 12 amino acids. V was shortened by 4 bases and J by 4 bases, with 7 bases between the two germline ends. The CDR3 DNA follows: TGTGCCAGCAGCTCGGGAGCCTATGGCTACACCTTC. The encoded protein is CASSSGAYGYTF.

Only a few counts were recorded for this clone. The chain is built from TRBV4-2 and TRBJ1-2, with 7 bases identical to TRBD1. Per the germline V gene, CDR1 is LGHNA and CDR2 is YNFKEQ. Unmatched junction bases numbered 5, after V lost 3 bases and J lost 4 bases. The CDR3 length is 14 residues. The CDR3 is CASSQRQGLYGYTF. CDR3 nucleotide sequence: TGTGCCAGCAGCCAGCGACAGGGCCTCTATGGCTACACCTTC.

The chain links TRBV7-2 to TRBJ2-7; a possible D gene is TRBD2 (5 bases). Germline CDR1 reads SGHTA; CDR2 reads FQGNSA. CDR3 size: 14 residues. Trimming removed 5 bases from V and 8 bases from J, with 19 bases in between. CDR3 sequence: CASSPQSTEGKQYF. CDR3 in DNA: TGTGCCAGCAGCCCGCAAAGTACCGAGGGAAAGCAGTACTTC.

The chain combines TRBV6-4 with TRBJ2-1, with 14 nucleotides matching TRBD2. This CDR3 has 16 amino acids. Germline V CDR1 and CDR2: MRHNA, SNTAGT. The ends lost 4 bases at V and 5 bases at J; junction bases unmatched: 4. CDR3 in amino acids: CASSVRLAGGHNEQFF. In DNA form, the CDR3 reads TGTGCCAGCAGTGTCCGACTAGCGGGGGGGCACAATGAGCAGTTCTTC.

This chain uses TRBV29-1 with TRBJ1-2, with D tentatively TRBD1 (6 bases). Between the trimmed V and J ends, which lost 6 bases and 8 bases, there was a span of 19 bases. This CDR3 has 13 amino acids. Germline assignment: CDR1 SQVTM and CDR2 ANQGSEA. CDR3 coding DNA: TGCAGCGTCTACACGAGTCCAGGGGAAGGCTACACCTTC. Protein sequence: CSVYTSPGEGYTF.

This rearrangement joins TRBV4-2 to TRBJ1-1, with 7 bases lining up with TRBD1. V was pared by 4 bases and J by 1 base, with 6 bases of the junction left unmatched. This CDR3 is built from 15 residues. Looked up from germline, CDR1 is LGHNA and CDR2 is YNFKEQ. In DNA form, the CDR3 reads TGTGCCAGCAGCCCTAGGCGGACAGGGAACACTGAAGCTTTCTTT. Translated, it gives CASSPRRTGNTEAFF.

The rearrangement uses TRBV7-3 and TRBJ1-6, with TRBD1 as a possible D gene (5 bases). CDR3 length: 14 amino acids. V was cut by 6 bases and J by 10 bases, with 16 bases left in between. Germline lookup yields CDR1 SGHTA and CDR2 FQGTGA. The CDR3 nucleotides are TGTGCCAGCAGGGTGGACATATATGACTCACCCCTCCACTTT. This codes for CASRVDIYDSPLHF.

The V call is TRBV5-1, the J call TRBJ2-5; tentative D call: TRBD1 (6 bases). V lost 2 bases and J lost 4, with 18 bases in between. This CDR3 spans 16 amino acids. Per germline, CDR1 SGHRS and CDR2 YFSETQ. CDR3 amino acids: CASSFEQGWRGETQYF. CDR3 in DNA: TGCGCCAGCAGCTTCGAACAGGGTTGGCGAGGAGAGACCCAGTACTTC.

The chain uses TRBV12-5 and TRBJ2-3, with D unclear. Germline CDR1 and CDR2: LGHNT and FRNRAP. This CDR3 has 12 amino acids. The V end was cut by 3 bases, the J end by 3 bases, with 4 bases between. The CDR3 DNA is TGTGCTAGTGGTTTCTTAACAGATACGCAGTATTTT. It is translated as CASGFLTDTQYF.

The chain carries TRBV4-3 and TRBJ1-1; 7 nucleotides match TRBD1. The CDR3 loop spans 12 amino acids. Germline CDR1 reads LGHNA; CDR2 reads YSLEER. The junction had 4 bases not matched to a gene; V was cut back by 4 bases and J by 8 bases. The CDR3 sequence is CASSRGTDEAFF. Written as DNA, the CDR3 is TGCGCCAGCAGCCGTGGGACAGACGAAGCTTTCTTT.

This chain joins TRBV7-2 and TRBJ2-2; D perhaps matches TRBD2 (5 bases). CDR1 SGHTA and CDR2 FQGNSA come from the germline V gene. There are 15 residues in the CDR3. V was clipped by 1 base and J by 4 bases, with 10 bases between them. The CDR3 region is CASSLGWGVTGELFF. CDR3 coding DNA: TGTGCCAGCAGCTTAGGCTGGGGAGTCACCGGGGAGCTGTTTTTT.

The sample holds a few counts of this clone. This chain links TRBV18 with TRBJ2-7; D possibly corresponds to TRBD1 (6 bases). Trimming took off 3 bases at V and 4 bases at J, with 10 bases between the two ends. Germline values: CDR1 KGHSH, CDR2 LQKENI. The length of the CDR3 is 13 residues. The CDR3 nucleotides read TGTGCCAGCTCACCGTCAGGGGCGTACGAGCAGTACTTC. As protein: CASSPSGAYEQYF.

The chain employs TRBV11-1 and TRBJ2-5, with D tentatively TRBD1 (6 bases). The J call may be faulty, since TRBJ2-7 better matches the DNA end. Germline CDR1 is SGHAT and CDR2 is FQDESV (reference sequence). The CDR3 spans 15 residues. The CDR3 region is CASSLASPGHYEQYF. The CDR3 DNA sequence: TGTGCCAGCAGCTTAGCGAGCCCGGGACACTACGAGCAGTACTTC.

The CDR3 region has the DNA TGTGCCAGCAGCCCAAGGGGAGGCGGGGCAGATACGCAGTATTTT. The encoded protein is CASSPRGGGADTQYF. The genes are TRBV9 and TRBJ2-3; D may be TRBD2 (6 bases). The V gene lost 4 bases and the J gene lost 4 bases, with 16 bases spanning the gap. CDR1 and CDR2 from the germline V gene are SGDLS and YYNGEE. This CDR3 has 15 amino acids.

The genes are TRBV7-2 and TRBJ1-2, with D maybe TRBD1 (5 bases). V was cut by 5 bases and J by 5 bases, with 15 bases left in between. CDR3 length: 14 residues. The V gene's germline CDR1 is SGHTA and CDR2 FQGNSA. The CDR3 sequence: CASSQLTGSYGYTF. The DNA of the CDR3 is TGTGCCAGCAGCCAATTAACAGGCTCTTATGGCTACACCTTC.

About this clone: Other DNA sequences of this sample code for an identical CDR3. The chain employs TRBV29-1 and TRBJ1-3, with D unclear. Trimming took off 7 bases at V and 0 bases at J, with 7 bases between the two ends. Germline V gene data show CDR1 as SQVTM and CDR2 as ANQGSEA. This CDR3 comprises 12 residues. CDR3 nucleotide sequence: TGCAGCGCCCGGGTCTCTGGAAACACCATATATTTT. Its translation: CSARVSGNTIYF.

J is TRBJ2-7 and V is TRBV19; 8 nucleotides align to TRBD1. The germline V gene encodes CDR1 LNHDA and CDR2 SQIVND (reference sequence). This CDR3 comprises 15 residues. With 4 bases clipped from V and 6 bases from J, the junction kept 11 bases outside the gene matches. The CDR3: CASSTVQGAWGEQYF. The CDR3 DNA is TGTGCCAGTAGTACGGTTCAGGGGGCATGGGGCGAGCAGTACTTC.

The chain employs TRBV19 and TRBJ2-7; TRBD2 matches 8 bases. This CDR3 region has 13 residues. J was trimmed by 3 bases and V by 5 bases; bases with no gene match: 3. Looked up from germline, CDR1 is LNHDA and CDR2 is SQIVND (reference sequence). The CDR3 nucleotides read TGTGCCAGTAGTGCCGGGACTAGCTACGAGCAGTACTTC. This translates into CASSAGTSYEQYF.

V is TRBV28 and J is TRBJ2-4; 8 positions match TRBD1. The J segment lost 0 bases and the V segment lost 6 bases, leaving 7 bases of the junction unmatched. The CDR3 sequence is 16 residues long. The V gene's germline CDR1 is MDHEN and CDR2 SYDVKM. The chain's CDR3 is CASRDRVRVAKNIQYF. The DNA of the CDR3 is TGTGCCAGCAGGGACAGGGTGAGGGTAGCCAAAAACATTCAGTACTTC.